This T cell receptor (beta chain) was captured by sequencing in a study of cytomegalovirus exposure and HLA in healthy donors. General study findings and limits: Researchers reported that a few CMV-associated chains were confirmed in vitro as CMV antigen-specific. Usually a TCR sequence was rare, but some public TCRs were found in many donors.

This table comes from immunoSEQ multiplex PCR, and its TCRdb copy is limited to in-frame clones, with some not included. The sample holds some 79,000 clones, just under 95% seen once. Points on this clone: The antigen remains undetermined.

The clonotype was recovered from a woman younger than 35 in good health and CMV-seropositive. Source material: PBMCs.

Here the CDR3 DNA reads TGTGCCAGCTCATCGGGACTAGCGGGAGGCCAAGAGACCCAGTACTTC. Its translation: CASSSGLAGGQETQYF. The chain joins TRBV18 to TRBJ2-5; 15 bases line up with TRBD2. The germline V gene has CDR1 KGHSH and CDR2 LQKENI. V lost 5 bases and J lost 1; bases outside the gene matches: 2. The CDR3 totals 16 residues.